One and the same sample provided the 12 T cell receptor beta chains below, sequenced in a study of T-cell memory formation after mild COVID-19. TCRdb independently ran MiXCR on the 5' RACE reads; one entry per CDR3 protein. This table has some 48,000 distinct CDR3 sequences, approximately 12% appearing once. The source material was PBMCs or a T cell subset sorted from them (not recorded which). These receptors were obtained from a man aged 18 to 29 who had mild COVID-19 (a few samples of this study predate the infection). Cell type and time point are not known.

This clonotype occurred a few times. The chain is built from TRBV7-2 and TRBJ1-3; possibly TRBD1 for D (5 bases). V was clipped by 3 bases and J by 6 bases, with 6 bases between them. CDR1 and CDR2 (germline): SGHTA, FQGNSA. The CDR3 covers 12 residues. The CDR3 sequence is CASSLGPNTIYF. Written as DNA, the CDR3 is TGTGCCAGCAGCTTGGGGCCAAACACCATATATTTT. Full variable domain (rest looked up from reference TRBV7-2 and TRBJ1-3): GAGVSQSPSNKVTEKGKDVELRCDPISGHTALYWYRQSLGQGLEFLIYFQGNSAPDKSGLPSDRFSAERTGGSVSTLTIQRTQQEDSAVYLCASSLGPNTIYFGEGSWLTVV.

J is TRBJ1-4 and V is TRBV10-3; D is ambiguous. Per the germline V gene, CDR1 is ENHRY and CDR2 is SYGVKD. This CDR3 is 13 amino acids long. Trimming stripped 6 bases from V and 9 bases from J, with 14 bases between. This CDR3 is CAIRPGTGKKLFF. The CDR3 bases are TGTGCCATCAGGCCGGGAACGGGGAAAAAACTGTTTTTT.

The rearrangement links TRBV6-5 to TRBJ1-2; 7 bases are shared with TRBD1. Per the germline V gene, CDR1 is MNHEY and CDR2 is SVGAGI. The ends lost 7 bases at V and 1 base at J; junction bases unmatched: 6. The CDR3 is 14 amino acids. The CDR3 loop is CASTRQGGNYGYTF. CDR3 sequence (DNA): TGTGCCAGCACCAGGCAGGGGGGTAACTATGGCTACACCTTC.

The chain employs TRBV20-1 and TRBJ2-1; either TRBD1 or TRBD2 may fit D (5 bases each). V was trimmed by 1 base and J by 7 bases, leaving 11 bases between them. CDR3 length: 13 residues. Germline-derived CDR1 and CDR2 are DFQATT and SNEGSKA (reference sequence). The DNA for the CDR3 is TGCAGTGCTAGAGCGGGGCCAAGGAATGAGCAGTTCTTC. The encoded protein is CSARAGPRNEQFF.

This clonotype was detected only a few times. This chain uses TRBV5-1 with TRBJ2-3; D unclear. Germline CDR1 reads SGHRS; CDR2 reads YFSETQ. The CDR3 loop spans 13 amino acids. The V and J ends lost 3 bases and 2 bases respectively, with 7 bases between them. The CDR3 coding sequence is TGCGCCAGCAGCTCGACCTTCACAGATACGCAGTATTTT. Protein product: CASSSTFTDTQYF.

V and J are TRBV20-1 and TRBJ2-2; D is uncertain. Germline CDR1 reads DFQATT; CDR2 reads SNEGSKA (reference sequence). V lost 1 base to trimming and J lost 8 bases, with 5 bases between them. This CDR3 region has 11 residues. DNA of the CDR3: TGCAGTGCTAGAGGGGTAGGGGAGCTGTTTTTT. As protein: CSARGVGELFF.

V and J are TRBV4-3 and TRBJ1-2, with no clear D. Trimming pared 0 bases from V and 8 bases from J, leaving 13 bases between. Germline V gene lookup returns CDR1 LGHNA and CDR2 YSLEER. The CDR3 length is 14 residues. This CDR3 is CASSQEQLLNGYTF. The CDR3 nucleotides read TGCGCCAGCAGCCAAGAACAGTTGCTAAACGGCTACACCTTC.

In this sample, this clonotype turned up many times. This rearrangement joins TRBV6-5 to TRBJ2-5; D remains unclear. Germline-derived CDR1 and CDR2 are MNHEY and SVGAGI. V lost 0 bases, J lost 0 bases, and 11 bases lay in between. This CDR3 is 16 amino acids long. CDR3 sequence: CASSYSGAADQETQYF. The CDR3 DNA follows: TGTGCCAGCAGTTACTCGGGCGCAGCCGACCAAGAGACCCAGTACTTC.

This clonotype has only a few counts. The chain uses TRBV7-9 and TRBJ2-1, with 8 bases identical to TRBD1. Looked up from germline, CDR1 is SEHNR and CDR2 is FQNEAQ (reference sequence). V lost 6 bases and J lost 4; bases outside the gene matches: 2. This CDR3 has 13 residues. The chain's CDR3 is CASRGTGYNEQFF. The CDR3 DNA reads TGTGCCAGCAGGGGGACAGGATACAATGAGCAGTTCTTC.

The chain couples TRBV20-1 to TRBJ2-3, with a tentative D call TRBD2 (6 bases). The CDR3 covers 12 residues. The germline V and J ends were trimmed by 6 bases and 2 bases, with 9 bases remaining between them. CDR1 DFQATT and CDR2 SNEGSKA come from the germline V gene (reference sequence). CDR3 DNA: TGCAGTGCCCCGGACTACACAGATACGCAGTATTTT. This encodes CSAPDYTDTQYF.

This clonotype appeared many times. V is TRBV5-1 and J is TRBJ2-7, with D perhaps TRBD2 (6 bases). The germline gives CDR1 SGHRS, CDR2 YFSETQ. This CDR3 is 14 amino acids long. V gave up 1 base and J gave up 6 bases, with 14 bases separating them. CDR3 amino acids: CASSLQRASSEQYF. The CDR3 region has the DNA TGCGCCAGCAGCTTGCAGCGGGCGAGCTCCGAGCAGTACTTC.

This clonotype appeared a few times. The genes are TRBV11-2 and TRBJ1-1; D not certain. The ends were cut back, 5 bases at V and 11 bases at J, with 15 bases in the middle. This CDR3 contains 12 residues. The germline V gene encodes CDR1 SGHAT and CDR2 FQNNGV. Written as DNA, the CDR3 is TGTGCCAGCAGCCCCCGCTTTTATGGCGCTTTCTTT. It encodes CASSPRFYGAFF.